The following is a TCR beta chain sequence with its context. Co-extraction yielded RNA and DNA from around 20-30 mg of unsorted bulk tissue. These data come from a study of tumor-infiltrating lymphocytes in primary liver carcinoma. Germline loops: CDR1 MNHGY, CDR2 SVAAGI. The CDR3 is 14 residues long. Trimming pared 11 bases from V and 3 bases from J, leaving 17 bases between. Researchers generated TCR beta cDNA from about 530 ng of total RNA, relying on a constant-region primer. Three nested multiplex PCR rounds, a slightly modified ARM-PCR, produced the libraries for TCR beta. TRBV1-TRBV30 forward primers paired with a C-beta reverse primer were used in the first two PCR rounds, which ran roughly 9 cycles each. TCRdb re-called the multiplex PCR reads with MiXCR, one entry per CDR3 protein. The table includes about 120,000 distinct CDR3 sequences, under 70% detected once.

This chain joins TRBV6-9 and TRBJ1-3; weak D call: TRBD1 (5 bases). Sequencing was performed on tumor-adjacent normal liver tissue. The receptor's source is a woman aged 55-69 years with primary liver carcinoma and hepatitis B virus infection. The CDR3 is CAGTHGHFGNTIYF. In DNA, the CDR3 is TGTGCCGGCACCCACGGACACTTTGGAAACACCATATATTTT.